In its sample, the clone carrying this T cell receptor (beta chain) ranks as medium-sized. Its antigen remains unknown. The source of the sample is a study of metastatic and nonmetastatic thyroid tumors. About the research overall: Patients with malignant and benign thyroid disease provided blood and tumor or nodule tissue, whose repertoires were compared.

Prior to thyroid surgery, none of the patients had received any treatment. CDR1 and CDR2 (germline): WNHNN, SYGVQD (reference sequence). This CDR3 contains 13 residues. V dropped 4 bases and J dropped 5 bases, with 11 bases sitting between them. Original handling: The study's classifier, a distant-metastasis tool for papillary thyroid cancer, was built using CDR3 differences across clinicopathological groups. Through MiXCR, TCRdb re-clonotyped the PCR reads. For this entry, the V and J calls and clone size follow TCRdb and not the study's own pipeline. The sample includes fewer than 13,000 clones, roughly 28% of them seen just once. Broader study findings: Reports indicated that malignant thyroid tumors showed significantly higher TCR beta diversity than benign nodules did, in blood and tumor.

The receptor was isolated from a male donor with papillary thyroid cancer or a benign thyroid nodule (not recorded which). Some clones in this sample may be carry-over from other donors' samples. This chain joins TRBV10-1 and TRBJ1-2; D not certain. The sequencing sample was made of tumor tissue. CDR3 coding DNA: TGCGCCAGCAGTGCAACGGGTGATTATGGCTACACCTTC. It codes for CASSATGDYGYTF.